A single sample is the source of the 28 T cell receptor beta chains below, sequenced in a study of Graves' ophthalmopathy and Graves' hyperthyroidism. Investigators amplified TCR beta CDR3 regions from RNA transcripts. First-round RT-PCR with HTBI primers preceded a second-round multiplex PCR. TCRdb passed the multiplex PCR reads through MiXCR, listing each CDR3 protein once. The table lists 650,000 to 900,000 distinct CDR3 sequences, 35% to 50% of them singletons. The sequencing sample was made of peripheral blood. The receptors were gathered from an adult man with Graves' ophthalmopathy.

This clonotype came up many times. The chain carries TRBV9 and TRBJ2-5, with D perhaps TRBD1 (6 bases). Germline loops: CDR1 SGDLS, CDR2 YYNGEE. The CDR3 runs 15 residues. The V end was cut by 0 bases, the J end by 10 bases, with 19 bases between. The DNA for the CDR3 is TGTGCCAGCAGCGTAGGCTGGGACCAAGCAGGGGACCAGTACTTC. Residues: CASSVGWDQAGDQYF.

This clonotype showed up just a few times. A much larger clone lies one base from this, so it may be a read error. The chain employs TRBV10-3 and TRBJ2-7; 10 bases fit TRBD2. Germline CDR1 and CDR2: ENHRY and SYGVKD. The CDR3 is 14 amino acids. The DNA for the CDR3 is TGTGCCACCAGTCTAGCGGGAGAGGCTAATGAGCAGTACTTC. Its translation is CATSLAGEANEQYF.

This clonotype was found a few times. The chain is built from TRBV5-1 and TRBJ2-5; the D gene is possibly TRBD2 (6 bases). The V gene lost 3 bases and the J gene lost 13 bases, with 13 bases spanning the gap. CDR1 SGHRS and CDR2 YFSETQ come from the germline V gene. This CDR3 region has 11 residues. CDR3 amino acids: CASSYGTRPYF. CDR3 DNA sequence: TGCGCCAGCAGCTACGGGACTCGCCCGTACTTC.

CDR3 protein: CAWSRGSVNTEAFF. The DNA for the CDR3 is TGTGCCTGGAGTCGAGGTAGTGTGAACACTGAAGCTTTCTTT. The gene calls are TRBV30 and TRBJ1-1; no clear D gene. The CDR3 length is 14 residues. CDR1 and CDR2 from the germline V gene are GTSNPN and SVGIG (reference sequence). The V end lost 2 bases, the J end lost 0 bases, and 10 bases lay between the germline ends. Combining the CDR3 with reference TRBV30 and TRBJ1-1 gives the whole variable domain SQTIHQWPATLVQPVGSPLSLECTVEGTSNPNLYWYRQAAGRGLQLLFYSVGIGQISSEVPQNLSASRPQDRQFILSSKKLLLSDSGFYLCAWSRGSVNTEAFFGQGTRLTVV.

The rearrangement links TRBV7-8 to TRBJ2-6; 9 bases map to TRBD1. This CDR3 contains 19 residues. J lost 0 bases, V lost 6 bases, and 12 bases had no gene match. Germline CDR1 is SGHVS and CDR2 is FQNEAQ. The CDR3 here is CASSRGVGQGISGANVLTF. For the CDR3, the DNA is TGTGCCAGCAGTCGGGGGGTGGGACAGGGTATCTCTGGGGCCAACGTCCTGACTTTC.

This clonotype has ten or more counts. V is TRBV2 and J is TRBJ1-2, with TRBD1 as a possible D gene (6 bases). CDR3 size: 14 residues. Germline CDR1 and CDR2: SNHLY and FYNNEI. Between the trimmed V and J ends, which lost 8 bases and 2 bases, there was a span of 15 bases. Here the CDR3 reads CASGGGRYNYGYTF. CDR3 DNA sequence: TGTGCCAGCGGGGGGGGCAGATACAACTATGGCTACACCTTC.

The chain joins TRBV25-1 to TRBJ2-2, with 13 bases lining up with TRBD2. The J segment lost 5 bases and the V segment lost 5 bases, leaving 8 bases of the junction unmatched. The CDR3 runs to 17 residues. Germline CDR1 and CDR2: MGHDK and SYGVNS. The CDR3 loop is CASSPTSGGGITGELFF. CDR3 sequence (DNA): TGTGCCAGCAGTCCAACTAGCGGGGGGGGTATTACCGGGGAGCTGTTTTTT.

This clonotype was found a few times. This chain uses TRBV14 with TRBJ1-2, with D possibly TRBD1 on 6 matching bases. CDR1 SGHDN and CDR2 FVKESK come from the germline V gene. The CDR3 consists of 15 residues. Trimming removed 0 bases from V and 6 bases from J, with 14 bases in between. Written as DNA, the CDR3 is TGTGCCAGCAGCCAAGATAACGAGGGGGAGAATGGCTACACCTTC. Protein sequence: CASSQDNEGENGYTF.

This clonotype was seen only a few times. The V gene is TRBV20-1, the J gene TRBJ1-2, with a possible D match to TRBD1 (5 bases). The CDR3 is made up of 15 amino acids. From germline, CDR1 is DFQATT and CDR2 SNEGSKA (reference sequence). V lost 4 bases and J 1 base, leaving 16 bases between the germline ends. This CDR3 reads CSATSMGLVNYGYTF. CDR3 sequence (DNA): TGCAGTGCTACATCTATGGGGCTAGTTAACTATGGCTACACCTTC.

This clonotype is a singleton in its sample. The chain carries TRBV10-2 and TRBJ1-5, with D unresolved. Trimming shortened V by 6 bases and J by 3 bases, and 12 bases separated the two germline ends. Germline V gene data show CDR1 as WSHSY and CDR2 as SAAADI. The CDR3 totals 14 residues. The chain's CDR3 is CASSQEVHNQPQHF. The CDR3 region has the DNA TGCGCCAGCAGCCAAGAGGTTCACAATCAGCCCCAGCATTTT.

The chain employs TRBV7-9 and TRBJ1-3; D call uncertain. Germline lookup yields CDR1 SEHNR and CDR2 FQNEAQ (reference sequence). V was pared by 0 bases and J by 2 bases, with 8 bases between. The CDR3 runs 15 residues. The CDR3 protein is CASSLAGVTGNTIYF. The CDR3 region has the DNA TGTGCCAGCAGCTTAGCGGGTGTTACTGGAAACACCATATATTTT.

This clonotype was counted ten times or more. The chain combines TRBV19 with TRBJ1-1, with 8 bases fitting TRBD1. This CDR3 spans 15 amino acids. V trimming: 6 bases; J trimming: 0 bases; junction bases outside the gene matches: 6. From germline, CDR1 is LNHDA and CDR2 SQIVND (reference sequence). CDR3 sequence reads: CASRPRDRMNTEAFF. CDR3 nucleotide sequence: TGTGCCAGTAGGCCACGGGACAGGATGAACACTGAAGCTTTCTTT.

This clonotype was detected ten times or more. This chain links TRBV7-2 with TRBJ2-7; unclear D gene. Germline V gene lookup returns CDR1 SGHTA and CDR2 FQGNSA. The V end lost 5 bases, the J end lost 6 bases, and 14 bases lay between the germline ends. This CDR3 is built from 13 residues. The CDR3 DNA is TGTGCCAGCAGCGCCCCGTCGTTTGGCGAGCAGTACTTC. Encoded protein: CASSAPSFGEQYF.

As DNA, the CDR3 is TGTGCCAGCAGCTATAAGGACGGAGATACGCAGTATTTT. Protein product: CASSYKDGDTQYF. The chain has TRBV7-2 and TRBJ2-3; the D is unclear. Trimming stripped 4 bases from V and 5 bases from J, with 10 bases between. The CDR3 is 13 amino acids. Germline V gene sequence: CDR1 SGHTA, CDR2 FQGNSA. Looking up the rest from reference TRBV7-2 and TRBJ2-3 gives the full variable domain: GAGVSQSPSNKVTEKGKDVELRCDPISGHTALYWYRQSLGQGLEFLIYFQGNSAPDKSGLPSDRFSAERTGGSVSTLTIQRTQQEDSAVYLCASSYKDGDTQYFGPGTRLTVL.

The V gene is TRBV6-6, the J gene TRBJ1-6; D is perhaps TRBD1 (5 bases). Germline loops: CDR1 MNHNY, CDR2 SVGAGI (reference sequence). This CDR3 is 14 amino acids long. The ends were cut back, 4 bases at V and 10 bases at J, with 14 bases in the middle. CDR3 sequence (DNA): TGTGCCAGCAGTTCGTTGCAGGGACGCTCACCCCTCCACTTT. Its translation is CASSSLQGRSPLHF.

This clonotype was seen ten or more times. The chain joins TRBV29-1 to TRBJ2-7, with a weak D call TRBD1 (6 bases). V was shortened by 5 bases and J by 3 bases, with 8 bases between the two germline ends. The germline CDR1 and CDR2 sequences are SQVTM and ANQGSEA. This CDR3 has 11 amino acids. The CDR3 DNA reads TGCAGCGTTTACAGGGTCTACGAGCAGTACTTC. Residues: CSVYRVYEQYF.

The V gene is TRBV2, the J gene TRBJ1-2; the D gene is possibly TRBD1 (6 bases). V lost 7 bases to trimming and J lost 8 bases, with 23 bases between them. Germline values: CDR1 SNHLY, CDR2 FYNNEI. This CDR3 comprises 15 residues. The CDR3 region has the DNA TGTGCCAGCACGATGAGACAGGAGGCGGGTAACGGCTACACCTTC. Translated: CASTMRQEAGNGYTF.

The chain employs TRBV6-5 and TRBJ1-1; D gene ambiguous. The CDR3 extends over 14 amino acids. The germline CDR1 and CDR2 sequences are MNHEY and SVGAGI. The V and J ends lost 5 bases and 5 bases respectively, with 15 bases between them. The CDR3 DNA sequence: TGTGCCAGCAGTCCCCTGGCGACTCGGACTGAAGCTTTCTTT. Residues: CASSPLATRTEAFF.

The J gene is TRBJ2-4, the V gene TRBV20-1, with 8 positions matching TRBD2. V shed 0 bases and J 6 bases; nucleotides not matched to a gene: 10. Germline-derived CDR1 and CDR2 are DFQATT and SNEGSKA (reference sequence). This CDR3 contains 16 residues. CDR3 residues: CSARDSRGAGGNIQYF. The CDR3 DNA sequence: TGCAGTGCTAGAGATTCCAGAGGGGCGGGAGGAAACATTCAGTACTTC.

This clonotype has a single count. A read error may explain this, as a much larger clone is one base away. The J gene is TRBJ1-6, the V gene TRBV11-1, with TRBD1 as a possible D gene (6 bases). V lost 6 bases and J 5 bases, leaving 14 bases between the germline ends. The CDR3 is 15 residues long. The germline V gene encodes CDR1 SGHAT and CDR2 FQDESV (reference sequence). CDR3 loop: CASRSPQGNNSPLHF. The CDR3 DNA reads as TGTGCCAGCAGATCACCTCAGGGGAATAATTCACCCCTCCACTTT.

Concerning this clonotype: This sequence may be a read error, since a much larger clone differs from it by one base. The chain has TRBV10-3 and TRBJ2-7, with 7 bases matching TRBD1. The germline V gene encodes CDR1 ENHRY and CDR2 SYGVKD. The V gene end was trimmed by 0 bases and the J gene end by 2 bases; junction bases not matched to a gene: 7. CDR3 length: 16 amino acids. This CDR3 reads CAISESGQDPAYEQYF. In DNA, the CDR3 is TGTGCCATCAGTGAGTCCGGACAGGATCCCGCCTACGAGCAGTACTTC.

The table lists this clonotype with many counts. The gene calls are TRBV2 and TRBJ1-1; 7 nucleotides agree with TRBD1. The J segment lost 1 base and the V segment lost 8 bases, leaving 7 bases of the junction unmatched. The CDR3 is made up of 14 amino acids. The germline gives CDR1 SNHLY, CDR2 FYNNEI. CDR3 sequence: CASGYRGRNTEAFF. Here the CDR3 DNA reads TGTGCCAGCGGCTACAGGGGAAGGAACACTGAAGCTTTCTTT.

The rearrangement joins TRBV4-2 to TRBJ1-1; D ambiguous. The CDR3 length is 16 residues. Per the germline V gene, CDR1 is LGHNA and CDR2 is YNFKEQ. The germline V and J ends were trimmed by 0 bases and 3 bases, with 14 bases remaining between them. In nucleotides, the CDR3 is TGTGCCAGCAGCCAAGATGGCTCGGTCATAGACACTGAAGCTTTCTTT. Protein sequence: CASSQDGSVIDTEAFF.

Worth noting for this clonotype: One junction end disagrees with the germline gene, perhaps due to a read error. The rearrangement joins TRBV10-3 to TRBJ1-6; 7 bases are a match to TRBD1. CDR1 and CDR2 from the germline V gene are ENHRY and SYGVKD. CDR3 length equals 15 residues. The CDR3 DNA sequence: TGTGCCAGCAGTTACGGGACAGAGATTAATTCACCCCTCCACTTT. Its translation: CASSYGTEINSPLHF.

Concerning this clonotype itself: Relative to the germline gene, one junction end is altered; a read error may explain this. The gene calls are TRBV10-3 and TRBJ2-7, with a weak D call TRBD1 (6 bases). Germline CDR1 ENHRY, CDR2 SYGVKD. The CDR3 has 15 amino acids. This CDR3 is CASSYSGGAGYEQYF. The CDR3 DNA reads as TGTGCCAGCAGTTACTCTGGGGGCGCGGGCTACGAGCAGTACTTC.

This clonotype came up a few times. The V call is TRBV25-1, the J call TRBJ1-1, with D perhaps TRBD1 (6 bases). Germline V gene data show CDR1 as MGHDK and CDR2 as SYGVNS. The germline V and J ends were trimmed by 6 bases and 1 base, with 21 bases remaining between them. This CDR3 contains 17 residues. Written as DNA, the CDR3 is TGTGCCAGCAGCCTTAATATGGACAGTGATACGAACACTGAAGCTTTCTTT. Its translation: CASSLNMDSDTNTEAFF.

As DNA, the CDR3 is TGTGCCAGCAGCCGACCCCAGGGGGCAGCCTACGAGCAGTACTTC. Protein product: CASSRPQGAAYEQYF. V and J are TRBV12-3 or TRBV12-4 and TRBJ2-7, with 8 bases lining up with TRBD1. V was clipped by 6 bases and J by 2 bases; unmatched bases: 9. The CDR3 runs 15 residues.

The chain carries TRBV11-1 and TRBJ1-5, with D perhaps TRBD1 (6 bases). Per germline, CDR1 SGHAT and CDR2 FQDESV (reference sequence). V was trimmed by 4 bases and J by 8 bases, leaving 15 bases between them. The CDR3 sequence is 14 residues long. The CDR3 DNA follows: TGTGCCAGCAGCTCCGAGGGGGGCGCAGAGCCCCAGCATTTT. It specifies CASSSEGGAEPQHF.